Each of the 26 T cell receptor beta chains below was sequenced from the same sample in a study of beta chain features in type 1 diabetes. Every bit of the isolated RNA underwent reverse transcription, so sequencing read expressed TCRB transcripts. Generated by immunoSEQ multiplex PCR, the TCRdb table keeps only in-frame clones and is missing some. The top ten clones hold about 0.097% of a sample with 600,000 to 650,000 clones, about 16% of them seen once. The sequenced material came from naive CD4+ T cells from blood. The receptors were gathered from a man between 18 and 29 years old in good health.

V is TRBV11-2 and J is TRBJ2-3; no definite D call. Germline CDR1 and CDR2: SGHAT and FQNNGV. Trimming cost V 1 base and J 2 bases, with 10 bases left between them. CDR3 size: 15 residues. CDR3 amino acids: CASSLGFGYTDTQYF. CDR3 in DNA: TGTGCCAGCAGCTTAGGTTTTGGGTACACAGATACGCAGTATTTT.

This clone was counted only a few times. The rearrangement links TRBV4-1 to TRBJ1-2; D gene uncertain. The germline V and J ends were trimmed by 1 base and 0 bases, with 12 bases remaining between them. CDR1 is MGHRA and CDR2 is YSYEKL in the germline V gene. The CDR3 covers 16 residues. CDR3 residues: CASSQGSSRPNYGYTF. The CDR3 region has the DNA TGCGCCAGCAGCCAAGGATCATCCCGGCCTAACTATGGCTACACCTTC.

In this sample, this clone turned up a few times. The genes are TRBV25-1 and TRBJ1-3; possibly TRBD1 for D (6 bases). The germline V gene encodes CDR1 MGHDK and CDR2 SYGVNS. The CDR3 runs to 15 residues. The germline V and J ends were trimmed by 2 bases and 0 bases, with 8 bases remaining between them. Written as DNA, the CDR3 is TGTGCCAGCAGTGAAGCAGGGGTCTCTGGAAACACCATATATTTT. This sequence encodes CASSEAGVSGNTIYF.

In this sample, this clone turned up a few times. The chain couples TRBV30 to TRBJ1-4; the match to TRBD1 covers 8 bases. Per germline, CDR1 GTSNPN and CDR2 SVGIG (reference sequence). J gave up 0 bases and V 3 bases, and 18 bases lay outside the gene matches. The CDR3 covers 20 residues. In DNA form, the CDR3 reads TGTGCCTGGAGCGGGCTCGGGACAGGCCCTTTAGCCTCAACTAATGAAAAACTGTTTTTT. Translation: CAWSGLGTGPLASTNEKLFF.

CDR3: CASSWEGSTDTQHF. CDR3 nucleotide sequence: TGTGCCAGCAGCTGGGAAGGGAGCACAGATACGCAGCATTTT. The J gene is TRBJ2-3, the V gene TRBV11-2; D is unclear. The DNA end is a closer match to TRBJ1-5, so the J assignment may be wrong. The CDR3 runs to 14 residues. In germline, CDR1 is SGHAT, CDR2 FQNNGV.

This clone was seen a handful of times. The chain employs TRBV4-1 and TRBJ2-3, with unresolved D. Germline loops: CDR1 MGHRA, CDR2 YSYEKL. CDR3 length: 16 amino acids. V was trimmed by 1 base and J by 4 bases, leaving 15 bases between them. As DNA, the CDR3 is TGCGCCAGCAGCCAAGCCGTCCGCGGTGGGGCAGATACGCAGTATTTT. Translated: CASSQAVRGGADTQYF.

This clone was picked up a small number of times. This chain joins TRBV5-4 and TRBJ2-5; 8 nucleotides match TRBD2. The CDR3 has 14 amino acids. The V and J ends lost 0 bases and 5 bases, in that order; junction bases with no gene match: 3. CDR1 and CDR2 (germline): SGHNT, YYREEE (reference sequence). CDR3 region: CASSLARGGETQYF. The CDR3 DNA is TGTGCCAGCAGCTTGGCCCGGGGGGGGGAGACCCAGTACTTC.

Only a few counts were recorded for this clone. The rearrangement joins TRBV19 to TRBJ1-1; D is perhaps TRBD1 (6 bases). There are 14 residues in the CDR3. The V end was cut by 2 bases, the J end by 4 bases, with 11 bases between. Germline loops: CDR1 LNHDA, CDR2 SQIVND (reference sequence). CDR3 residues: CASSIRGGGTEAFF. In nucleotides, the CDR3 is TGTGCCAGTAGTATAAGGGGGGGCGGCACTGAAGCTTTCTTT.

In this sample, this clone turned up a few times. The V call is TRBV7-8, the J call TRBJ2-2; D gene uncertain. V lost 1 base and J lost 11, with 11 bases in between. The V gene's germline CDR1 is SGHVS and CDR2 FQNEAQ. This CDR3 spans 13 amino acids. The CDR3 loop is CASSLETARELFF. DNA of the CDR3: TGTGCCAGCAGCTTAGAGACGGCCCGAGAGCTGTTTTTT.

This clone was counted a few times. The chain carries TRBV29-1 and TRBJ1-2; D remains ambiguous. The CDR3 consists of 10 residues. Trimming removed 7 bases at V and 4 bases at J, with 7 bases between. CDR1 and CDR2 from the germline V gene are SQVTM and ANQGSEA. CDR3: CSAGFYGYTF. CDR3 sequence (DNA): TGCAGCGCCGGGTTCTATGGCTACACCTTC.

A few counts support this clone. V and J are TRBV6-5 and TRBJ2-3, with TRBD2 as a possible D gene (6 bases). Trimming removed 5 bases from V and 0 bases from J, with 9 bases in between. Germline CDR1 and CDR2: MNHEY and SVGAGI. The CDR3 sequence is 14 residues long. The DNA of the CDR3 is TGTGCCAGCAGTACCGGAGGGAGCACAGATACGCAGTATTTT. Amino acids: CASSTGGSTDTQYF.

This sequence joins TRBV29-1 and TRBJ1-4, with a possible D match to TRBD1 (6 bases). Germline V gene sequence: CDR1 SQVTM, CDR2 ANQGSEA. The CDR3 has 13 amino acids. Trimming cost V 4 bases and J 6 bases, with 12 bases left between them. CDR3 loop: CSVVQGSDEKLFF. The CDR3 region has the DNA TGCAGCGTTGTTCAGGGGTCTGATGAAAAACTGTTTTTT.

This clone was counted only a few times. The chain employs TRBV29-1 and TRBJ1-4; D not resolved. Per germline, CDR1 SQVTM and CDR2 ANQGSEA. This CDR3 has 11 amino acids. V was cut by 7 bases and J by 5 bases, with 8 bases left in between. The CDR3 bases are TGCAGCGGGGGTTTAAATGAAAAACTGTTTTTT. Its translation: CSGGLNEKLFF.

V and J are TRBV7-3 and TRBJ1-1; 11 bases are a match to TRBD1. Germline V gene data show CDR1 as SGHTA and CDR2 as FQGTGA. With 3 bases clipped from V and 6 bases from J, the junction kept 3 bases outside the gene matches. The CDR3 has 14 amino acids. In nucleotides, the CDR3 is TGTGCCAGCAGCTTGGACAGGGGGCATCCTGAAGCTTTCTTT. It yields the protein CASSLDRGHPEAFF.

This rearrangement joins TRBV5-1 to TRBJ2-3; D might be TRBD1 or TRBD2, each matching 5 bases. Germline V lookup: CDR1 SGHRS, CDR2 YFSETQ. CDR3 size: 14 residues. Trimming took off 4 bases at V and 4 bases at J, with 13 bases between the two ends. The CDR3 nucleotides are TGCGCCAGCAGCCTGCGAGGGGAAGCAGATACGCAGTATTTT. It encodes CASSLRGEADTQYF.

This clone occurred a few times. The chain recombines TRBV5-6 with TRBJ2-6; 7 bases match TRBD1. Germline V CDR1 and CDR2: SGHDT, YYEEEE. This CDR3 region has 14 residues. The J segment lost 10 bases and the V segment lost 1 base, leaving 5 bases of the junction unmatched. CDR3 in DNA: TGTGCCAGCAGCTTGCCGGGACAGCAGAACGTCCTGACTTTC. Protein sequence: CASSLPGQQNVLTF. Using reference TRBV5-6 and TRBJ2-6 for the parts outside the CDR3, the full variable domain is DAGVTQSPTHLIKTRGQQVTLRCSPKSGHDTVSWYQQALGQGPQFIFQYYEEEERQRGNFPDRFSGHQFPNYSSELNVNALLLGDSALYLCASSLPGQQNVLTFGAGSRLTVL.

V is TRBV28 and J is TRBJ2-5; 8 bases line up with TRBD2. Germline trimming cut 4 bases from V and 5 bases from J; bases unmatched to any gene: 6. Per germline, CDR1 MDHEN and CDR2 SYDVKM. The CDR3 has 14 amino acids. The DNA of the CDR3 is TGTGCCAGCAGTTCCGTCGGGAGGGTTGAGACCCAGTACTTC. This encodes CASSSVGRVETQYF. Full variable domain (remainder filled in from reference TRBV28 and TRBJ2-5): DVKVTQSSRYLVKRTGEKVFLECVQDMDHENMFWYRQDPGLGLRLIYFSYDVKMKEKGDIPEGYSVSREKKERFSLILESASTNQTSMYLCASSSVGRVETQYFGPGTRLLVL.

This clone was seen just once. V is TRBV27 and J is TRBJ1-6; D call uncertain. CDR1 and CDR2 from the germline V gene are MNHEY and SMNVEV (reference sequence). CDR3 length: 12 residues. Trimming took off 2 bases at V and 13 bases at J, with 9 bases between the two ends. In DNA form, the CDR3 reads TGTGCCAGCAGTTTAAAGGGAGCCCCCCTCCACTTT. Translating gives CASSLKGAPLHF.

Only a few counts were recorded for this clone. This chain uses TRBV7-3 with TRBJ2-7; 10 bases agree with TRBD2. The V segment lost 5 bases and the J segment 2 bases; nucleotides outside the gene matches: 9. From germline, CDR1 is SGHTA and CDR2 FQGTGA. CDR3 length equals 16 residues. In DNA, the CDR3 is TGTGCCAGCAGCCCCGTCGCTAGCGGGGGAGCCTACGAGCAGTACTTC. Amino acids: CASSPVASGGAYEQYF.

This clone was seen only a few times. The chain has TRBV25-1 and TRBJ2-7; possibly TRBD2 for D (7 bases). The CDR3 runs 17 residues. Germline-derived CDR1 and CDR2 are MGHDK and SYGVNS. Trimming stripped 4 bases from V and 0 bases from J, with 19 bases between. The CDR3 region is CASSGEGGTSSSYEQYF. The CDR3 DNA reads TGTGCCAGCAGTGGGGAGGGGGGGACGTCGAGCTCCTACGAGCAGTACTTC.

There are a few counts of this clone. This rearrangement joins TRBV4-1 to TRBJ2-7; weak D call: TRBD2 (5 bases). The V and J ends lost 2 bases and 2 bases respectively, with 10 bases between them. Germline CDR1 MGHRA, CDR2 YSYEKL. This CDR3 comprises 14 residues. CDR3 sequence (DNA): TGCGCCAGCAGCCAAATCCCGGGAACCTACGAGCAGTACTTC. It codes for CASSQIPGTYEQYF.

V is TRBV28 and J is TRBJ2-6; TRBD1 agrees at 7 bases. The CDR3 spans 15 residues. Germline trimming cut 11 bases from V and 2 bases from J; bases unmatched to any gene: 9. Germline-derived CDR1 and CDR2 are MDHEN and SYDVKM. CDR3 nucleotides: TGTGCCGTCAGAAGGGGGCGCCCTGGGGCCAACGTCCTGACTTTC. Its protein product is CAVRRGRPGANVLTF.

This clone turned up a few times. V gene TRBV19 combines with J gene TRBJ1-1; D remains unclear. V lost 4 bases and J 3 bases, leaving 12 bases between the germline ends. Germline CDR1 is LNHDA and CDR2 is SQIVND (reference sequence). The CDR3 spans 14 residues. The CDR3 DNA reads TGTGCCAGTAGTACTTACTTCACGGACACTGAAGCTTTCTTT. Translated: CASSTYFTDTEAFF.

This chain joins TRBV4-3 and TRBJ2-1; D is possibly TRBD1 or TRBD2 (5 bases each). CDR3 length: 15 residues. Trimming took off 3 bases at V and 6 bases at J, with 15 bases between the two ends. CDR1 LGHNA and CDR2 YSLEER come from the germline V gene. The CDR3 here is CASSHPLLGVNEQFF. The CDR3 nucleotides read TGCGCCAGCAGCCATCCTCTTCTGGGGGTCAATGAGCAGTTCTTC.

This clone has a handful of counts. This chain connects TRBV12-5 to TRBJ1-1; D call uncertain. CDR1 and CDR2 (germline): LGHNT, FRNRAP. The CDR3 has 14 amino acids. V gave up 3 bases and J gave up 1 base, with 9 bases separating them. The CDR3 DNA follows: TGTGCTAGTGGTTTCGGAGGGCAGAACACTGAAGCTTTCTTT. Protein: CASGFGGQNTEAFF.

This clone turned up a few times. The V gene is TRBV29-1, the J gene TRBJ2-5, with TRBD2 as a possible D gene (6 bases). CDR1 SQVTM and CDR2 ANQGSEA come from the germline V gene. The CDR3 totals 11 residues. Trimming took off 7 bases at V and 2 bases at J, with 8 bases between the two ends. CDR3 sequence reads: CSATRQETQYF. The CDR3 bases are TGCAGCGCGACTAGGCAAGAGACCCAGTACTTC.